This T cell receptor beta chain stems from a study of T-cell memory formation after mild COVID-19. Study-level findings and limits: Contracting CD4+ clones lay largely in CM and EM, with CD8+ ones residing in EMRA. Among clones peaking at day 37 in the second wave, SARS-CoV-2 specificity remained unconfirmed. The study detected some responding clones in pre-infection memory, suggesting cross-reactive memory joined.

The CDR3 has 12 residues if both end residues are counted. MiXCR was run by TCRdb on the 5' RACE reads, yielding one entry per CDR3 protein. The sample shows 400,000 or so distinct CDR3 sequences, 15% to 25% of them seen only once. This clonotype came up many times. Its antigen is still unknown. No conserved phenylalanine or tryptophan ends this CDR3, so it is likely a read error. No DNA is shown, since the ends of the CDR3 on it are uncertain; the CDR3 is the one TCRdb lists. This sequence joins TRBV12-3 or TRBV12-4 and TRBJ1-2; the table's TRBD1 call for D was not verified on the DNA. Sequencing used PBMCs or a T cell subset sorted from them (not recorded which). This TCR derives from an adult woman who had mild COVID-19 (a few samples of this study predate the infection). Cell type and time point are not known. This CDR3 is CASSLPSRTAEV.